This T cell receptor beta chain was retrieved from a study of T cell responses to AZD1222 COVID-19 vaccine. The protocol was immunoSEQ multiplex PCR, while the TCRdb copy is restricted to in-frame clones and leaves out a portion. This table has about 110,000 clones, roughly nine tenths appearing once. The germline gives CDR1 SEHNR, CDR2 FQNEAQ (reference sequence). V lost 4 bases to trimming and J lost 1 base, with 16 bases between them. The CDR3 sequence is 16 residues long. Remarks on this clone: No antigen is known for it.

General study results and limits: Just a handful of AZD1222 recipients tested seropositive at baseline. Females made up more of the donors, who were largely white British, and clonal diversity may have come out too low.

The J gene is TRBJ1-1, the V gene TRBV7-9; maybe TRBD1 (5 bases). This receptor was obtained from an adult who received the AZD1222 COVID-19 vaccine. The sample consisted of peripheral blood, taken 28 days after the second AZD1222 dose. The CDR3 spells CASSSGRGLENTEAFF. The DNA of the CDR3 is TGTGCCAGCAGCTCCGGGCGGGGACTGGAGAACACTGAAGCTTTCTTT.